This TCR beta chain derives from a study of cytomegalovirus exposure and HLA in healthy donors. Germline V gene lookup returns CDR1 SGHRS and CDR2 YFSETQ. The CDR3 is made up of 18 amino acids. The V segment lost 2 bases and the J segment 7 bases; nucleotides outside the gene matches: 16. The PCR had 60 Vbeta and 13 Jbeta primers. The assay was immunoSEQ multiplex PCR, and TCRdb's table has in-frame clones only and misses some. The sample has 90,000 to 130,000 clones, 82% seen once. The specimen sequenced was PBMCs. V usage is TRBV5-1 and J usage is TRBJ1-4, with TRBD1 matching over 8 bases. This TCR was recovered from a man aged 30 to 39 in good health and CMV-seropositive. The CDR3 loop is CASSLAPDRDRFAEKLFF. The DNA of the CDR3 is TGCGCCAGCAGCTTAGCCCCGGACAGGGACCGGTTTGCTGAAAAACTGTTTTTT.